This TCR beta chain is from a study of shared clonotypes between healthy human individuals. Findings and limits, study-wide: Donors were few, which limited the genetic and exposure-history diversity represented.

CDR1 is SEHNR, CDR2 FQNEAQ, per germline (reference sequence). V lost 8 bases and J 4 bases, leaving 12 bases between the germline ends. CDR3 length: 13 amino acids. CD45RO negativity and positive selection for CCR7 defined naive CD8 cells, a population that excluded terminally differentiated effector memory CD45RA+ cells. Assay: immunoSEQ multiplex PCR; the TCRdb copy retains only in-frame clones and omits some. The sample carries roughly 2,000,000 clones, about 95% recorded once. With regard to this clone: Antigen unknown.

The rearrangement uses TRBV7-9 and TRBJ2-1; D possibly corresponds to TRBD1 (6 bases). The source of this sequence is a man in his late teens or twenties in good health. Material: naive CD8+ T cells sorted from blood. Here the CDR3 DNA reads TGTGCCAGCCACAATAGGGGGTACAATGAGCAGTTCTTC. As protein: CASHNRGYNEQFF.